These 2 T cell receptor beta chains came from one sample sequenced in a study of post-analysis software for immune sequencing data. No antigens are known for them. Unique molecular identifiers featured in each of the TCR beta cDNA libraries. TCRdb itself ran the PCR reads through MiXCR, one entry per CDR3 protein. The table has roughly 670,000 distinct CDR3 sequences, 55% to 60% seen once. Findings of the study overall: Four or five TRBV segments, TRBV5-6, TRBV5-1 and TRBV20-1 among them, were found more frequent in patients than controls.

Sequenced material: blood. The receptors derive from a girl between 2 and 10 years old with multiple sclerosis.

The gene calls are TRBV20-1 and TRBJ2-3; no reliable D call. This CDR3 comprises 13 residues. Deletions cut 1 base from V and 0 bases from J, with 5 bases between. Germline V gene sequence: CDR1 DFQATT, CDR2 SNEGSKA (reference sequence). In DNA, the CDR3 is TGCAGTGCTAGAGGCTCTAGCACAGATACGCAGTATTTT. It encodes CSARGSSTDTQYF.

The chain couples TRBV4-1 to TRBJ2-6; 9 nucleotides agree with TRBD1. V dropped 3 bases and J dropped 1; count of bases not matched to a gene: 7. The CDR3 contains 18 residues. Germline V CDR1 and CDR2: MGHRA, YSYEKL. The CDR3 region has the DNA TGCGCCAGCAGCCAGCCGGGACAGGGTACGTCTGGGGCCAACGTCCTGACTTTC. It is translated as CASSQPGQGTSGANVLTF.